The 18 T cell receptor beta chains in this list originate from one sample, sequenced in a study of T cells in Graves' hyperthyroidism and ophthalmopathy. TCR beta CDR3 regions were amplified from RNA. First-round RT-PCR with HTBI primers amplified the TCR CDR3 region. Using its own MiXCR run on the multiplex PCR reads, TCRdb lists one record per CDR3 protein. The repertoire consists of 650,000 to 750,000 distinct CDR3 sequences, with less than 15% occurring once and the leading ten covering roughly 10%. Sequencing used blood. These receptors came from a young woman with Graves' hyperthyroidism.

This clonotype was picked up many times. J is TRBJ2-7 and V is TRBV3-1, with no clear D. The CDR3 covers 11 residues. Trimming removed 0 bases from V and 4 bases from J, with 1 base in between. Looked up from germline, CDR1 is LGHDT and CDR2 is YNNKEL (reference sequence). The DNA for the CDR3 is TGTGCCAGCAGCCAAGAATACGAGCAGTACTTC. Its protein is CASSQEYEQYF.

The chain joins TRBV12-3 or TRBV12-4 to TRBJ2-1; 11 bases map to TRBD1. Trimming took 5 bases from V and 6 from J; bases not matched to a gene: 6. This CDR3 is 15 amino acids long. CDR3 loop: CASSPRTGGFNEQFF. As DNA, the CDR3 is TGTGCCAGCAGTCCTAGGACAGGGGGCTTCAATGAGCAGTTCTTC.

This clonotype was counted between two and nine times. This rearrangement joins TRBV20-1 to TRBJ1-1; 8 bases fit TRBD1. Trimming took 8 bases from V and 2 from J; bases not matched to a gene: 7. CDR1 DFQATT and CDR2 SNEGSKA come from the germline V gene (reference sequence). The CDR3 totals 13 residues. CDR3 sequence (DNA): TGCAGTCCTGACAGGGGATTCAACACTGAAGCTTTCTTT. Its translation: CSPDRGFNTEAFF.

The table lists this clonotype with many counts. The chain recombines TRBV27 with TRBJ2-1; D perhaps matches TRBD1 (6 bases). Germline loops: CDR1 MNHEY, CDR2 SMNVEV (reference sequence). Trimming cost V 3 bases and J 9 bases, with 18 bases left between them. This CDR3 spans 15 amino acids. The CDR3 is CASSFWGTGFGEQFF. CDR3 DNA: TGTGCCAGCAGTTTCTGGGGCACAGGGTTCGGTGAGCAGTTCTTC.

As regards this clonotype: Being one base from a much bigger clone, this may be a read error. The chain links TRBV12-3 or TRBV12-4 to TRBJ1-5; D is unresolved. This CDR3 is built from 15 residues. The CDR3 sequence is CASSFGPNSDQPQHF. In nucleotides, the CDR3 is TGTGCCAGCAGTTTTGGACCTAATAGCGATCAGCCCCAGCATTTT.

This clonotype was detected many times. The chain carries TRBV6-5 and TRBJ1-2; 7 bases agree with TRBD1. CDR1 and CDR2 (germline): MNHEY, SVGAGI. This CDR3 is 14 amino acids long. The ends lost 2 bases at V and 6 bases at J; junction bases unmatched: 6. The CDR3 is CASSYRTGADGYTF. Here the CDR3 DNA reads TGTGCCAGCAGTTACCGAACAGGGGCAGATGGCTACACCTTC.

This clonotype was found many times. The V gene is TRBV11-2, the J gene TRBJ1-3; TRBD1 matches at 8 bases. Germline CDR1 SGHAT, CDR2 FQNNGV. The ends lost 2 bases at V and 2 bases at J; junction bases unmatched: 5. The CDR3 has 16 amino acids. CDR3 region: CASSLKDRAPGNTIYF. The CDR3 DNA reads TGTGCCAGCAGCTTAAAGGACAGGGCCCCTGGAAACACCATATATTTT. The entire variable domain, with the rest obtained from reference TRBV11-2 and TRBJ1-3, is as follows: EAGVAQSPRYKIIEKRQSVAFWCNPISGHATLYWYQQILGQGPKLLIQFQNNGVVDDSQLPKDRFSAERLKGVDSTLKIQPAKLEDSAVYLCASSLKDRAPGNTIYFGEGSWLTVV.

In its sample, this clonotype was seen a few times. With a much larger clone just one base away, this may be a read error. The chain combines TRBV28 with TRBJ1-1; TRBD1 is a possible D gene (6 bases). The CDR3 covers 14 residues. In germline, CDR1 is MDHEN, CDR2 SYDVKM. The CDR3 DNA reads as TGTGCCAACAGTTTCGGGGGCCGGAACACTGAAGCTTTCTTT. It is translated as CANSFGGRNTEAFF.

The genes are TRBV12-3 or TRBV12-4 and TRBJ1-3, with unresolved D. The CDR3 is 14 residues long. The V end was cut by 3 bases, the J end by 3 bases, with 9 bases between. Written as DNA, the CDR3 is TGTGCCAGCAGTTTCAAGGGAGGTGGAAACACCATATATTTT. Translation gives CASSFKGGGNTIYF.

This chain links TRBV11-2 with TRBJ2-1; D not resolved. CDR3 length equals 15 residues. The V end was cut by 6 bases, the J end by 6 bases, with 18 bases between. Germline V gene sequence: CDR1 SGHAT, CDR2 FQNNGV. The CDR3 DNA follows: TGTGCCAGCAGATCTACCCCTGAAAGTATCAATGAGCAGTTCTTC. This gives the protein CASRSTPESINEQFF.

The chain couples TRBV6-2 or TRBV6-3 to TRBJ1-5; TRBD1 might be the D (5 bases). Germline values: CDR1 MNHEY, CDR2 SVGEGT. V shed 2 bases and J shed 7 bases, with 21 bases lying between them. The CDR3 totals 17 residues. The CDR3: CASSYDPRDLLPQPQHF. As DNA, the CDR3 is TGTGCCAGCAGTTACGACCCCCGGGACCTACTTCCCCAGCCCCAGCATTTT.

Ten or more counts support this clonotype. The rearrangement joins TRBV7-2 to TRBJ2-3; 7 nucleotides line up with TRBD2. J was trimmed by 3 bases and V by 3 bases; bases with no gene match: 18. This CDR3 has 19 residues. Germline V gene sequence: CDR1 SGHTA, CDR2 FQGNSA. The CDR3 here is CASSLGGWNAGVSTDTQYF. CDR3 nucleotide sequence: TGTGCCAGCAGCTTGGGGGGGTGGAATGCGGGAGTGTCGACAGATACGCAGTATTTT.

This clonotype was counted many times. Written as DNA, the CDR3 is TGCAGTGCTAGACTAGCGGGTAACTACGAGCAGTACTTC. Its translation is CSARLAGNYEQYF. The chain joins TRBV20-1 to TRBJ2-7, with 8 nucleotides matching TRBD2. There are 13 residues in the CDR3. Germline-derived CDR1 and CDR2 are DFQATT and SNEGSKA (reference sequence). J was trimmed by 3 bases and V by 2 bases; bases with no gene match: 3.

The chain couples TRBV24-1 to TRBJ2-2; the match to TRBD2 covers 10 bases. CDR1 is KGHDR and CDR2 is SFDVKD in the germline V gene. The CDR3 covers 17 residues. Trimming took 4 bases from V and 6 from J; bases not matched to a gene: 10. CDR3: CATSDLQLAGRSGELFF. Written as DNA, the CDR3 is TGTGCCACCAGTGACCTACAACTAGCGGGAAGGTCCGGGGAGCTGTTTTTT.

This clonotype was observed a handful of times. This rearrangement joins TRBV7-6 to TRBJ2-1; 8 nucleotides match TRBD1. V trimming: 5 bases; J trimming: 4 bases; junction bases outside the gene matches: 7. The CDR3 has 15 amino acids. The germline V gene has CDR1 SGHVS and CDR2 FNYEAQ. The CDR3 reads CASSVRGRRYNEQFF. As DNA, the CDR3 is TGTGCCAGCAGCGTCAGGGGGCGCCGATACAATGAGCAGTTCTTC.

The sample holds a few counts of this clonotype. This rearrangement joins TRBV6-6 to TRBJ2-5; D is perhaps TRBD1 (6 bases). This CDR3 region has 16 residues. V gave up 0 bases and J gave up 3 bases, with 14 bases separating them. CDR1 MNHNY and CDR2 SVGAGI come from the germline V gene (reference sequence). The CDR3 sequence: CASSYSIWQGKETQYF. CDR3 in DNA: TGTGCCAGCAGTTACTCGATTTGGCAGGGGAAAGAGACCCAGTACTTC.

The chain couples TRBV5-6 to TRBJ1-4, with 7 bases lining up with TRBD1. Trimming at V came to 0 bases and at J to 2 bases, leaving 10 bases not matched to a gene. The germline CDR1 and CDR2 sequences are SGHDT and YYEEEE. CDR3 size: 18 residues. CDR3 DNA: TGTGCCAGCAGCTTGGACAGGGGCTTTATAGGGACTAATGAAAAACTGTTTTTT. Translating it yields CASSLDRGFIGTNEKLFF.

This clonotype showed up just a few times. The chain links TRBV11-2 to TRBJ2-7; perhaps TRBD2 as D (5 bases). V was shortened by 5 bases and J by 2 bases, with 19 bases between the two germline ends. CDR3 length: 16 amino acids. Germline CDR1 and CDR2: SGHAT and FQNNGV. This CDR3 reads CASSPTNSRPPYEQYF. CDR3 nucleotides: TGTGCCAGCAGCCCGACTAACTCCAGACCCCCCTACGAGCAGTACTTC. Filled out from reference TRBV11-2 and TRBJ2-7, the complete variable domain reads EAGVAQSPRYKIIEKRQSVAFWCNPISGHATLYWYQQILGQGPKLLIQFQNNGVVDDSQLPKDRFSAERLKGVDSTLKIQPAKLEDSAVYLCASSPTNSRPPYEQYFGPGTRLTVT.